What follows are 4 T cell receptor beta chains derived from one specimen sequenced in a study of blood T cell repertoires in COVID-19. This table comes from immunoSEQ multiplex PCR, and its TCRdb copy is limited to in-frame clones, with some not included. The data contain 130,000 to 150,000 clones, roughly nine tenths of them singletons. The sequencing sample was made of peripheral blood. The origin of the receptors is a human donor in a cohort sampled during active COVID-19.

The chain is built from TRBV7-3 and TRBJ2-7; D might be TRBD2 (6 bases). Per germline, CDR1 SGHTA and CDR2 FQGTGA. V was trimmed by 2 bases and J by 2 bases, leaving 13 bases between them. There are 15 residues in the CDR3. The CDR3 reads CASSLLAGSAYEQYF. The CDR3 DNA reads TGTGCCAGCAGCTTACTGGCGGGGTCCGCCTACGAGCAGTACTTC.

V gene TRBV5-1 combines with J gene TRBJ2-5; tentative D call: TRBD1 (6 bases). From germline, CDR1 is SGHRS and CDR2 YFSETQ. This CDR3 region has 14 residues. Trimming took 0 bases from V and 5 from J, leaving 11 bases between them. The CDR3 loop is CASSLGGQWETQYF. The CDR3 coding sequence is TGCGCCAGCAGCTTGGGGGGGCAATGGGAGACCCAGTACTTC. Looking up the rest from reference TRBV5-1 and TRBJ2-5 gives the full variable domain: KAGVTQTPRYLIKTRGQQVTLSCSPISGHRSVSWYQQTPGQGLQFLFEYFSETQRNKGNFPGRFSGRQFSNSRSEMNVSTLELGDSALYLCASSLGGQWETQYFGPGTRLLVL.

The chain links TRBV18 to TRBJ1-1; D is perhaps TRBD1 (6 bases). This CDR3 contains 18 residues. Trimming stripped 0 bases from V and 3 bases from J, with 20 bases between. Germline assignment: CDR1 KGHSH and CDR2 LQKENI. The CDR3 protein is CASSPPITVQKGDTEAFF. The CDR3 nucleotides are TGTGCCAGCTCACCACCGATAACAGTACAAAAGGGGGACACTGAAGCTTTCTTT.

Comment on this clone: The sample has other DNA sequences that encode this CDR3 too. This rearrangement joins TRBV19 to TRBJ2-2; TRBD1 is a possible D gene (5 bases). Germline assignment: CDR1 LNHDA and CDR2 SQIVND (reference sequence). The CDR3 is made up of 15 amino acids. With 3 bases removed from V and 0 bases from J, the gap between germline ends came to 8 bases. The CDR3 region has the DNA TGTGCCAGTAGTATTGGGGCATCGAACACCGGGGAGCTGTTTTTT. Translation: CASSIGASNTGELFF.